The clone carrying this TCR beta chain showed up just a few times. The antigen is unknown. The data belong to a study of PD-1 blockade in classical Hodgkin lymphoma. Background on the study: Patients were infused with nivolumab 3 mg/kg every 2 weeks. General study results and limits: Nivolumab initiated under 1 year post-ASCT led to patient exclusion.

Produced via immunoSEQ multiplex PCR; TCRdb's table is partial and in-frame only. The sample consists of tens of thousands of clones, about nine tenths of them appearing once. Relapse was seen in all patients after autologous stem cell transplantation, and brentuximab vedotin exposure was variable. Progressive disease, partial response or complete response was each patient's best response. This CDR3 region has 16 residues. Per the germline V gene, CDR1 is SEHNR and CDR2 is FQNEAQ (reference sequence). V trimming: 1 base; J trimming: 8 bases; junction bases outside the gene matches: 9. This sequence joins TRBV7-9 and TRBJ1-4, with 8 bases lining up with TRBD1. The sequencing used peripheral blood mononuclear cells (PBMCs), collected at baseline. The source of this sequence is a human donor with classical Hodgkin lymphoma. The CDR3 DNA follows: TGTGCCAGCAGCTTAGATCAGGACAGGGTGGGAGAAAAACTGTTTTTT. Protein product: CASSLDQDRVGEKLFF.